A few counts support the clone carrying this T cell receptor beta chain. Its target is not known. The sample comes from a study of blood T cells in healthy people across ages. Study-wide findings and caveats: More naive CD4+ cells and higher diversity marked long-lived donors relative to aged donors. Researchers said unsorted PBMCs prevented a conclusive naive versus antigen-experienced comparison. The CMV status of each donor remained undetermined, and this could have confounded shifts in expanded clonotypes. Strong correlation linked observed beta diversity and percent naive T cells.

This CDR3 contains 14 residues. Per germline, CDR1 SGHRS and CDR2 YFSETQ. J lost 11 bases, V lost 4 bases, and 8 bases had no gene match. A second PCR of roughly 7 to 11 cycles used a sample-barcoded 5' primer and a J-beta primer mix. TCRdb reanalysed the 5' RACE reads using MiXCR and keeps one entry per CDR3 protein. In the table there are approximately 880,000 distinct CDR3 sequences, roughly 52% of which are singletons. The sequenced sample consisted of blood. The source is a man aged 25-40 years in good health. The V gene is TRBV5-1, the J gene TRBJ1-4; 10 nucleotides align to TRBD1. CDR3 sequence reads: CASSPGTGVEKLFF. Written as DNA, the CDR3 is TGCGCCAGCAGCCCCGGGACAGGGGTGGAGAAACTGTTTTTT.